This T cell receptor (beta chain) was identified during a study of STAT5B mutations in CD4+ large granular lymphocyte leukemia. Study observations and caveats: 8/27 top patient clones versus 2/35 control clones were TRBV06-family.

This table comes from immunoSEQ multiplex PCR, and its TCRdb copy is limited to in-frame clones, with some not included. The sample includes about 34,000 clones, more than 65% of them seen just once. The germline V gene encodes CDR1 LNHDA and CDR2 SQIVND (reference sequence). The CDR3 is made up of 14 amino acids. The germline V and J ends were trimmed by 4 bases and 4 bases, with 13 bases remaining between them. As for this clone: Its matching antigen is unknown.

The chain recombines TRBV19 with TRBJ1-2, with D possibly matching TRBD1 (6 bases). Sequencing was done on a sample of CD4+ T cells from blood buffy coats. This receptor was obtained from a human donor in good health. The CDR3 spells CASSKGGTLYGYTF. CDR3 coding DNA: TGTGCCAGTAGTAAAGGGGGAACTCTCTATGGCTACACCTTC.